The rows below give T cell receptor beta chains drawn from one sample of a study of CD8 T cells in Susac syndrome. TCRdb itself ran the immunoSEQ multiplex PCR reads through MiXCR, one entry per CDR3 protein. Here the sample spans more than 95,000 distinct CDR3 sequences, over 85% being singletons. The material sequenced was CD8+ T cells from PBMCs. Every receptor here comes from a human donor with multiple sclerosis. CDR3s include the opening cysteine and the closing phenylalanine or tryptophan. D genes are given only for firm matches. Clone size is not always given. Where it is, it says once, few, many or a class for expanded clones.

j_call	v_call	clone_size	d_call	cdr3_aa	cdr3_nt
TRBJ2-2	TRBV12-3/TRBV12-4	-	-	CASIVTGELFF	TGTGCCAGCATAGTCACCGGGGAGCTGTTTTTT
TRBJ1-6	TRBV18	-	-	CASSKSQDTRRNSPLHF	TGTGCCAGCTCAAAAAGCCAGGACACCAGGCGTAATTCACCCCTCCACTTT
TRBJ2-1	TRBV19	-	-	CASSISGSYNEQFF	TGTGCCAGTAGTATAAGCGGCTCCTACAATGAGCAGTTCTTC
TRBJ1-5	TRBV27	once	-	CASSPLAGGLNQPQHF	TGTGCCAGCAGCCCCCTCGCGGGGGGCCTGAATCAGCCCCAGCATTTT
TRBJ2-1	TRBV6-4	once	-	CASSDSEGPYNEQFF	TGTGCCAGCAGTGACTCGGAGGGACCCTACAATGAGCAGTTCTTC
TRBJ1-5	TRBV27	-	-	CASSLGFGNQPQHF	TGTGCCAGCAGTTTGGGGTTCGGCAATCAGCCCCAGCATTTT
TRBJ2-3	TRBV20-1	-	TRBD1	CSARDSGQGAPDTQYF	TGCAGTGCTAGAGATTCGGGACAGGGGGCGCCGGATACGCAGTATTTT
TRBJ1-4	TRBV12-3/TRBV12-4	-	-	CASSSSEKLFF	TGTGCCAGCAGTTCCTCCGAAAAACTTTTTTTT
TRBJ2-7	TRBV4-1	-	-	CASRPSSFGNYEQYF	TGCGCCAGCCGACCATCATCCTTTGGGAACTACGAGCAGTACTTC
TRBJ1-2	TRBV13	few	TRBD1	CASSLGGQALRGYTF	TGTGCCAGCAGCCTAGGGGGACAGGCCCTGAGGGGCTACACCTTC
TRBJ2-1	TRBV9	-	-	CASSSGYYNEQFF	TGTGCCAGCAGCTCAGGGTACTACAATGAGCAGTTCTTC
TRBJ1-1	TRBV7-9	-	-	CASSPRQVTGTEAFF	TGTGCCAGCAGCCCCCGACAGGTTACGGGCACTGAAGCTTTCTTT
TRBJ2-3	TRBV7-3	-	TRBD1	CASSPRTGVDTQYF	TGTGCCAGCAGCCCTCGGACAGGGGTTGATACGCAGTATTTT
TRBJ1-1	TRBV12-3/TRBV12-4	-	-	CASSSRTALNTEAFF	TGTGCCAGCAGTTCTCGGACAGCATTGAACACTGAAGCTTTCTTT
TRBJ1-2	TRBV6-5	-	-	CASSYSDYGYTF	TGTGCCAGCAGTTACTCAGACTATGGCTACACCTTC
TRBJ2-7	TRBV7-9	-	TRBD1	CASSRTGQTYEQYF	TGTGCCAGCAGCAGGACAGGGCAAACCTACGAGCAGTACTTC
TRBJ1-1	TRBV29-1	-	-	CSVEGPRGATEAFF	TGCAGCGTTGAAGGGCCACGGGGCGCCACTGAAGCTTTCTTT
TRBJ2-5	TRBV24-1	-	TRBD1	CATQGAFETQYF	TGTGCCACCCAGGGGGCTTTTGAGACCCAGTACTTC
TRBJ1-2	TRBV20-1	-	-	CSATTRSNYGYTF	TGCAGCGCTACCACCCGGAGTAACTATGGCTACACCTTC
TRBJ1-5	TRBV19	-	-	CASSPSVWNQPQHF	TGTGCCAGTAGTCCCTCTGTATGGAATCAGCCCCAGCATTTT
TRBJ2-5	TRBV4-1	-	TRBD2	CASSQESLAEGETQYF	TGCGCCAGCAGCCAAGAATCGCTAGCGGAGGGAGAGACCCAGTACTTC
TRBJ1-1	TRBV28	once	-	CASGPWGNTEAFF	TGTGCCAGCGGCCCGTGGGGGAACACTGAAGCTTTCTTT
TRBJ1-6	TRBV6-6	-	-	CASGSSYNSPLHF	TGTGCCAGCGGCAGCTCCTATAATTCACCCCTCCACTTT
TRBJ1-2	TRBV3-1	-	TRBD1	CASSPPRTGEISNYGYTF	TGTGCCAGCAGCCCTCCCAGGACAGGGGAAATTTCTAACTATGGCTACACCTTC
TRBJ2-1	TRBV9	-	TRBD2	CASKPGLAGNSSYNEQFF	TGTGCCAGCAAACCGGGACTAGCGGGGAATAGCTCCTACAATGAGCAGTTCTTC
TRBJ2-7	TRBV5-8	-	-	CASSKLPRGGSYEQYF	TGTGCCAGCAGCAAACTCCCACGTGGGGGCTCCTACGAGCAGTACTTC
TRBJ2-5	TRBV27	-	TRBD2	CASSPWTSQETQYF	TGTGCCAGCAGTCCCTGGACTAGTCAAGAGACCCAGTACTTC
TRBJ1-2	TRBV12-3/TRBV12-4	-	TRBD1	CASSFGTGMYGYTF	TGTGCCAGCAGTTTCGGGACAGGGATGTATGGCTACACCTTC
TRBJ2-5	TRBV12-3/TRBV12-4	-	TRBD1	CASSLGQQETQYF	TGTGCCAGCAGTTTGGGACAGCAAGAGACCCAGTACTTC
TRBJ1-6	TRBV28	-	-	CASGGSPLHF	TGTGCCAGCGGAGGTTCACCCCTCCACTTT
TRBJ2-3	TRBV7-9	once	-	CASSIHRVSTTDTQYF	TGTGCCAGCAGCATCCACCGGGTCTCCACGACAGATACGCAGTATTTT
TRBJ2-3	TRBV30	-	-	CAWRGGASTDTQYF	TGTGCCTGGAGAGGGGGGGCCAGCACAGATACGCAGTATTTT
TRBJ2-1	TRBV5-4	once	TRBD2	CASSSLAGVEYNEQFF	TGTGCCAGCAGCTCACTAGCGGGGGTTGAGTACAATGAGCAGTTCTTC
TRBJ2-7	TRBV3-1	-	TRBD2	CASSPQIWAGGPLYEQYF	TGTGCCAGCAGCCCCCAGATCTGGGCGGGGGGGCCACTGTACGAGCAGTACTTC
TRBJ2-5	TRBV15	-	TRBD2	CATSRDLGLAGGETQYF	TGTGCCACCAGCAGAGATCTGGGACTAGCGGGAGGTGAGACCCAGTACTTC
TRBJ2-2	TRBV5-4	few	TRBD2	CASSLTSGRNTGELFF	TGTGCCAGCAGCTTGACTAGCGGGCGGAACACCGGGGAGCTGTTTTTT
TRBJ1-2	TRBV2	-	TRBD1	CASSEVGQGALLAYGYTF	TGTGCCAGCAGTGAAGTGGGCCAGGGGGCGCTTCTCGCCTATGGCTACACCTTC
TRBJ2-3	TRBV3-1	once	-	CASSQVRLQGDTQYF	TGTGCCAGCAGCCAAGTCAGACTCCAGGGGGATACGCAGTATTTT
TRBJ2-5	TRBV7-9	-	TRBD2	CASSHSPSGGARETQYF	TGTGCCAGCAGCCACTCCCCTAGCGGGGGGGCCAGGGAGACCCAGTACTTC